The clone carrying this T cell receptor (beta chain) was observed a few times. Its specificity is unknown. The data were taken from a study of CD8 T cells in ankylosing spondylitis. Overall study results and limits: Disease-linked clones were reportedly significantly enriched in matched ankylosing spondylitis synovial fluid. Apparently characteristic of ankylosing spondylitis blood was a TCR beta motif (roughly eight highly homologous variants).

Trimming pared 0 bases from V and 2 bases from J, leaving 7 bases between. The CDR3 length is 14 residues. CDR1 and CDR2 (germline): SGHRS, YFSETQ. Each CDR3 protein is one row after TCRdb ran MiXCR on the 5' RACE reads. The table shows about 500,000 distinct CDR3 sequences, with roughly 13% occurring only once. This sequence originates from a male donor with ankylosing spondylitis. This chain joins TRBV5-1 and TRBJ2-3; the D call may be TRBD1 or TRBD2 (5 bases each). Sequenced input: blood, either unsorted or a sorted T cell fraction (not recorded which). The CDR3, as DNA: TGCGCCAGCAGCTTGGACGGGACCACAGATACGCAGTATTTT. Its protein is CASSLDGTTDTQYF.